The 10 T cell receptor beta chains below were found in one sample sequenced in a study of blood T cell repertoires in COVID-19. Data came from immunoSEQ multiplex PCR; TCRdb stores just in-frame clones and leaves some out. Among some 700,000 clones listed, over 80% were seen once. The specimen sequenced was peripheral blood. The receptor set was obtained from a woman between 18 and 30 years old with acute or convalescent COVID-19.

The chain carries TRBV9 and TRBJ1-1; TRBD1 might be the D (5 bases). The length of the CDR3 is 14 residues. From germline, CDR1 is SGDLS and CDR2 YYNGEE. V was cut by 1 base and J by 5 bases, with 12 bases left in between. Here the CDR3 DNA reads TGTGCCAGCAGCGTACGCAGGGAAGGAACTGAAGCTTTCTTT. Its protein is CASSVRREGTEAFF.

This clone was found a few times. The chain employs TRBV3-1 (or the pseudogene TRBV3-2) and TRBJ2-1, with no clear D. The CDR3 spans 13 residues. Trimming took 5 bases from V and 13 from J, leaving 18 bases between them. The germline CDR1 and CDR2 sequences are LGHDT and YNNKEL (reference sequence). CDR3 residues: CASSGFGRAQQFF. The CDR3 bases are TGTGCCAGCAGCGGATTTGGGCGCGCCCAACAGTTCTTC.

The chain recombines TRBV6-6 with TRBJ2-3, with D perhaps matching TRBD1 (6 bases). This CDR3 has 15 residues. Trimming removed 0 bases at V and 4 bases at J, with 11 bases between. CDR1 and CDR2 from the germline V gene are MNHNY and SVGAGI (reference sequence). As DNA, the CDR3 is TGTGCCAGCAGTTACTCGGATACAGGGTCAGATACGCAGTATTTT. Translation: CASSYSDTGSDTQYF.

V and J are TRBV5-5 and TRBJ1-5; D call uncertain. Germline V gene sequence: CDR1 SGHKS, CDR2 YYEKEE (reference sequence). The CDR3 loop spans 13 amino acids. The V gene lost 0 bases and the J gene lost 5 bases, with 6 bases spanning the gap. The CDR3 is CASSLAADQPQHF. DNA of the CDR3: TGTGCCAGCAGCTTGGCCGCGGATCAGCCCCAGCATTTT.

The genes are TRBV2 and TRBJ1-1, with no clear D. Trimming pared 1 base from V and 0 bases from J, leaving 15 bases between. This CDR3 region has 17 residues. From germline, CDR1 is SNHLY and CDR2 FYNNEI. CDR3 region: CASSEETSLTVNTEAFF. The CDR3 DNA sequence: TGTGCCAGCAGTGAAGAGACAAGTCTTACGGTGAACACTGAAGCTTTCTTT.

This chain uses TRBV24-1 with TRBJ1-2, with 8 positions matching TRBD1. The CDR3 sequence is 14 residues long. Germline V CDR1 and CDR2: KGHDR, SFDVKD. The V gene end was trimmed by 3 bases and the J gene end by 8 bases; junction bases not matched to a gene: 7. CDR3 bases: TGTGCCACCAGTGATACCCGCACAGGGGGAGGCTACACCTTC. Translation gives CATSDTRTGGGYTF.

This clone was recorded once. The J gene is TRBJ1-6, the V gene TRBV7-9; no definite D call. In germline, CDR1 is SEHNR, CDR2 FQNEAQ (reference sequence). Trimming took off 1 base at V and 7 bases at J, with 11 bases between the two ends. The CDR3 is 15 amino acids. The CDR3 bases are TGTGCCAGCAGCTTAGACCGAGATTTAAATTCACCCCTCCACTTT. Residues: CASSLDRDLNSPLHF.

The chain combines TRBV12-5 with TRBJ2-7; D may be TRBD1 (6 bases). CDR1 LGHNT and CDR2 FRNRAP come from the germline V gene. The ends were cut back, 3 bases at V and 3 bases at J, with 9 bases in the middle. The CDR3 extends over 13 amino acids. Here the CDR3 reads CASGFLGGYEQYF. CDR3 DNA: TGTGCTAGTGGTTTCCTAGGGGGCTACGAGCAGTACTTC.

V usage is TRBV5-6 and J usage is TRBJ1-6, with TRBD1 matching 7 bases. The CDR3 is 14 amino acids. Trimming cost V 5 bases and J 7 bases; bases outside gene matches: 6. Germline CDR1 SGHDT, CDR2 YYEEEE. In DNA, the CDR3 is TGTGCCAGCAGACCGACAGGGTCGAATTCACCCCTCCACTTT. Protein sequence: CASRPTGSNSPLHF.

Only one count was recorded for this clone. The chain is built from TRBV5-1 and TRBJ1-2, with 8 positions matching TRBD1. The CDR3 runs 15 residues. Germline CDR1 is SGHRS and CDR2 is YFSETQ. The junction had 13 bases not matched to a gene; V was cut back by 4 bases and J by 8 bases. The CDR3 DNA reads TGCGCCAGCAGCCTGAGACCGACAGGGGATAAGGGCTACACCTTC. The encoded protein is CASSLRPTGDKGYTF. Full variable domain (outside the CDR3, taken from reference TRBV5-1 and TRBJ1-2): KAGVTQTPRYLIKTRGQQVTLSCSPISGHRSVSWYQQTPGQGLQFLFEYFSETQRNKGNFPGRFSGRQFSNSRSEMNVSTLELGDSALYLCASSLRPTGDKGYTFGSGTRLTVV.